The T cell receptor (beta chain) under discussion was sequenced for a study of T cells after yellow fever vaccination. About the research overall: For low cell numbers, libraries were made with SMART-Seq v4 Ultra Low Input.

This clonotype has at least ten counts. TCRdb independently ran MiXCR on the 5' RACE reads; one entry per CDR3 protein. This sample carries 110,000 to 150,000 distinct CDR3 sequences, about 6.9% of them seen once, and the ten largest clones take about 0.61%. The sequences come from CD4+ T cells sorted from PBMCs, collected 10 days after the yellow fever booster vaccination. The source of this sequence is a young man who received the YFV17D yellow fever vaccine.

As DNA, the CDR3 is TGCGCCAGCAGCTTGGGCCTAGCGGGAGACGGTGAGCAGTTCTTC. It is translated as CASSLGLAGDGEQFF. The rearrangement links TRBV5-1 to TRBJ2-1, with 10 positions matching TRBD2. Germline lookup yields CDR1 SGHRS and CDR2 YFSETQ. V trimming: 0 bases; J trimming: 9 bases; junction bases outside the gene matches: 6. CDR3 length: 15 residues.